The present entry profiles one T cell receptor (beta chain) with its context. The sample originates from a study of blood T cell repertoires in COVID-19. Whole-study context: The United States, Italy and Spain were the sources of the acute and convalescent COVID-19 samples.

There are 12 residues in the CDR3. The V gene's germline CDR1 is MNHEY and CDR2 SVGEGT. V was cut by 2 bases and J by 3 bases, with 5 bases left in between. The data were produced by immunoSEQ multiplex PCR, yet TCRdb's version contains in-frame clones alone and is incomplete. There are about 100,000 clones in the sample; approximately 86% occur only once, and around 1.6% lies in the top ten. The gene calls are TRBV6-2 or TRBV6-3 and TRBJ2-7; D perhaps matches TRBD2 (5 bases). The TCR comes from a man of 80 years or more with acute or convalescent COVID-19. The sequenced sample was peripheral blood. The DNA for the CDR3 is TGTGCCAGCAGTTACGAGGGCTACGAGCAGTACTTC. This translates into CASSYEGYEQYF.